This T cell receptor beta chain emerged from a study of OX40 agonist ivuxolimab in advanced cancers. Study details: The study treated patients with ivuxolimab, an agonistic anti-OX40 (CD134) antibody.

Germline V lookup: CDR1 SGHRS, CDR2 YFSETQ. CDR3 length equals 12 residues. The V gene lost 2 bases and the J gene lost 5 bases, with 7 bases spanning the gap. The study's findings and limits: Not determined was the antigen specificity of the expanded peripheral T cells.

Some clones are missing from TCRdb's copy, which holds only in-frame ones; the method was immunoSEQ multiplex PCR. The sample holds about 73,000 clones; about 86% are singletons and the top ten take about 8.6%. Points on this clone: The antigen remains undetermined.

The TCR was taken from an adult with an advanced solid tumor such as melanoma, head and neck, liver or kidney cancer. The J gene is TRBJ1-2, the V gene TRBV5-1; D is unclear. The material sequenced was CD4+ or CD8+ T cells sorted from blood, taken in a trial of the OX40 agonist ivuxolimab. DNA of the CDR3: TGCGCCAGCAGCTTCGACGAATATGGCTACACCTTC. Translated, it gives CASSFDEYGYTF.